This T cell receptor (beta chain) is drawn from a study of CD8 T cells in Susac syndrome (dated by TCRdb to between 2018 and 2020). With regard to the full study: Whether CD8+ T cell activation and differentiation in Susac syndrome was antigen driven was tested using repertoire sequencing. Overall results and qualifications from the work: The number of individuals in the TCR sequencing and HLA analysis was recognized as being relatively small.

RNA was extracted with the RNeasy kit and about 0.5 to 1 ug was reverse transcribed using random hexamers. TCR beta CDR3 regions were amplified with the immunoSEQ multiplex PCR assay covering 54 Vbeta and 13 Jbeta segments. PCR amplification bias was corrected by using a synthetic template baseline for primer optimization and computational correction. Under the source paper's analysis protocol: Reads were annotated to V, D and J genes according to IMGT and were analyzed with immunoSEQ Analyzer, with only productive sequences retained. Clonality was computed as one minus Shannon entropy normalized by log2 of the number of productive unique sequences. Public and private clones were assessed among the 100 most prevalent clones of each patient and control. Clones were defined as Susac-specific when absent from the healthy and MS cohorts, from approximately 1,100 published viral clones and from other ImmuneACCESS disease sequences. The public sequencing data were trimmed at Q25 with fastp and processed into clonotypes with MiXCR by TCRdb, which kept only in-frame beta chains. Duplicate CDR3 protein sequences are folded into a single record with the most common DNA and genes. The V and J calls shown here were made by TCRdb, not taken from the authors' results. In this sample the table shows 170,000 or so distinct CDR3 sequences, under 95% of which occur a single time. The top ten clones comprise 0.09% to 0.1% of the sample.

Comments on this clonotype: What antigen it recognizes has not been identified. Per-base qualities were not stored, and no clone one base away is much larger.

High-throughput TCR beta sequencing profiled peripheral blood CD8+ and CD4+ T cells from healthy donors, Susac syndrome patients and multiple sclerosis patients. The multiple sclerosis controls were treatment-naive patients whose relapsing-remitting disease, either stable or active, fulfilled the revised McDonald criteria. CD8+ TEMRA cells were enriched by FACS, while bulk CD8+ and CD4+ T cells were purified by magnetic negative isolation. Blood was drawn into EDTA tubes, processed within 24 hours, and PBMCs were isolated by density gradient centrifugation. PBMCs intended for TCR sequencing were cryopreserved in liquid nitrogen and were subsequently thawed in a 37 degrees C water bath. A purity of at least 90% was achieved for sorted or isolated CD4+, CD8+ and CD8+ TEMRA cells. CDR3 length: 16 amino acids, cysteine to phenylalanine. Kept here is only the CDR3 DNA, which spans 48 bases and is read in frame from base 1. V has 7 bases trimmed and J has 3 bases trimmed; junction bases matching no gene number 11. The germline V gene provides CDR1 SNHLY and CDR2 FYNNEI.

The clonotype originates from a human donor with multiple sclerosis. The rearranged chain carries TRBV2 and TRBJ2-3, and 9 junctional nucleotides match TRBD2. Input material: CD4+ T cells from PBMCs. The nucleotide sequence reads as follows: TGTGCCAGCACCAGAGCGGGAGGAGGTGGTACAGATACGCAGTATTTT. Translated, this is CASTRAGGGGTDTQYF.